Listed below are T cell receptor beta chains from one sample, sequenced in a study of T-cell memory formation after mild COVID-19. One entry per CDR3 protein, called by TCRdb with MiXCR from the 5' RACE reads. The table has about 110,000 distinct CDR3 sequences, 9.5% to 15% seen once. The sequencing sample was made of PBMCs or a T cell subset sorted from them (not recorded which). The source of these receptors is an adult woman who had mild COVID-19 (a few samples of this study predate the infection). Cell type and time point are not known. The conserved cysteine and the conserved F or W are not part of the CDR3 here. Fields, in order: V gene, J gene, clone size, CDR3 protein. Clone size appears in some rows only: once, few, many, or a class for an expanded clone.

TRBV5-1	TRBJ1-1	few	ASSLDRNTEAF
TRBV7-9	TRBJ1-2	-	ASSLGQRAGYT
TRBV7-9	TRBJ2-1	few	ASEVGSSYNEQF
TRBV7-6	TRBJ2-5	few	ASSLYRDREETQY
TRBV20-1	TRBJ2-7	many	SAEPGDGSYEQY
TRBV6-6	TRBJ1-1	-	ASSYDADSNTEAF
TRBV7-6	TRBJ2-7	-	ASSLGPASSYEQY
TRBV5-1	TRBJ2-1	few	ASSEGTYFEQF
TRBV6-5	TRBJ2-3	-	ASSYEGASGSTDTQY
TRBV12-3/TRBV12-4	TRBJ1-2	-	ASSLRGPGQGIDHYFGYT
TRBV7-8	TRBJ2-1	-	ASSLGGLAGGRNEQF
TRBV6-5	TRBJ2-3	few	ASSYVGGRTDTQY
TRBV2	TRBJ2-7	-	ASSLALFHEQY
TRBV30	TRBJ2-7	many	AWSRFRERYEQY
TRBV6-5	TRBJ2-1	few	ASSYGGEFA
TRBV7-2	TRBJ1-5	-	ASSLAWGGGNQPQH
TRBV7-8	TRBJ2-3	few	ASTPQSFLVSTDTQY
TRBV7-6	TRBJ2-1	-	ASSPPWVDEQF
TRBV7-6	TRBJ2-6	-	ASSSNPRGHLSYGANVLT
TRBV19	TRBJ1-1	-	ASSIMDTEAF